This TCR beta chain was recorded in a study of blood T cell repertoires in COVID-19. Study at large: COVID-19 samples collected from the United States, Italy and Spain covered acute and convalescent phases.

This clone was seen just once. Original data processing: Estimation of nucleated cell counts was performed using reference gene primer amplification. The assay was immunoSEQ multiplex PCR, and TCRdb's table has in-frame clones only and misses some. The DNA gave D and trimming, while V, J and clone size come from that table. Counted here are 200,000 to 300,000 clones, 75% to 90% occurring once; the ten biggest clones make up 3% to 4%. Germline loops: CDR1 MNHEY, CDR2 SVGAGI. Deletions cut 7 bases from V and 5 bases from J, with 11 bases between. This CDR3 has 13 amino acids. V and J are TRBV6-5 and TRBJ2-2; D possibly corresponds to TRBD2 (6 bases). This clonotype was obtained from a woman aged 40 to 55 with acute COVID-19. Sequenced: PBMCs or T cells enriched from blood (not recorded which). The CDR3 is CASTQGGTGELFF. In DNA, the CDR3 is TGTGCCAGCACCCAGGGAGGTACCGGGGAGCTGTTTTTT.